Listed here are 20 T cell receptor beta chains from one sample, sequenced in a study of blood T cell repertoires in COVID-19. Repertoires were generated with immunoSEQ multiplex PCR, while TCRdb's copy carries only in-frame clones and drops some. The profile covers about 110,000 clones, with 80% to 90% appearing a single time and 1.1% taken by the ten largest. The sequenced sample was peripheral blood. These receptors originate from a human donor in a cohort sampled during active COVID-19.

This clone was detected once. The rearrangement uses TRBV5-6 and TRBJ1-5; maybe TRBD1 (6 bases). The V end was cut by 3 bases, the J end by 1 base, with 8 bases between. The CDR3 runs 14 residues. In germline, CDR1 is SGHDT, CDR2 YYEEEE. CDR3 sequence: CASSYRASNQPQHF. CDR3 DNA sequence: TGTGCCAGCAGCTACAGGGCAAGCAATCAGCCCCAGCATTTT.

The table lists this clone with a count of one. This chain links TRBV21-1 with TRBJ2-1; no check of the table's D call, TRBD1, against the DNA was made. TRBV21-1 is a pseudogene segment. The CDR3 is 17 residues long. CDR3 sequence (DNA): TGTGCCAGCAGCAAAGAGGGACAGGGGCGGGGAAAGAATGAGCAGTTCTTC. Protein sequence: CASSKEGQGRGKNEQFF.

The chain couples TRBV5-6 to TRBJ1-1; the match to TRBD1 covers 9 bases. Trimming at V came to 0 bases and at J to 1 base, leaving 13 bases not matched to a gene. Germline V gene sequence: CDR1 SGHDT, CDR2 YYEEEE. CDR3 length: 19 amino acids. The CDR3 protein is CASSLGLGGTGLQNTEAFF. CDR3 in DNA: TGTGCCAGCAGCTTGGGTTTGGGCGGGACAGGGTTACAGAACACTGAAGCTTTCTTT. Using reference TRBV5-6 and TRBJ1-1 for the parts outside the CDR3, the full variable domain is DAGVTQSPTHLIKTRGQQVTLRCSPKSGHDTVSWYQQALGQGPQFIFQYYEEEERQRGNFPDRFSGHQFPNYSSELNVNALLLGDSALYLCASSLGLGGTGLQNTEAFFGQGTRLTVV.

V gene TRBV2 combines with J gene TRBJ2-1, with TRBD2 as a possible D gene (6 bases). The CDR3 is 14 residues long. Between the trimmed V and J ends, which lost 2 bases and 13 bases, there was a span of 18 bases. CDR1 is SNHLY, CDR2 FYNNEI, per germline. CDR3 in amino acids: CASSESTSSRKQFF. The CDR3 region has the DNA TGTGCCAGCAGTGAAAGCACTAGCTCTCGTAAACAGTTCTTC.

CDR3: CATSDPGRGYGYTF. Written as DNA, the CDR3 is TGTGCCACCAGTGACCCCGGTCGGGGCTATGGCTACACCTTC. The chain uses TRBV24-1 and TRBJ1-2; D gene unclear. CDR3 length: 14 residues. V lost 4 bases, J lost 4 bases, and 12 bases lay in between. Looked up from germline, CDR1 is KGHDR and CDR2 is SFDVKD.

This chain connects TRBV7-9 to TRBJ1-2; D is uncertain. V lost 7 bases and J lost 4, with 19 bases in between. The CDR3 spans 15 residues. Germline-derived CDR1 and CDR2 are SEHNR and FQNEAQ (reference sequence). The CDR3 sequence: CASNNPTVASYGYTF. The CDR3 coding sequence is TGTGCCAGCAACAATCCCACCGTAGCCTCCTATGGCTACACCTTC.

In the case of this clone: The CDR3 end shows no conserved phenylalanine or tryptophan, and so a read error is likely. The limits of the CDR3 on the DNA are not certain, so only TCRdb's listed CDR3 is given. CDR3 protein: CSARDDGRLKV. This sequence joins TRBV20-1 and TRBJ2-3; the table names TRBD2, a call not compared with the DNA. CDR1 and CDR2 from the germline V gene are DFQATT and SNEGSKA (reference sequence). The CDR3 is 11 residues long, counting both termini.

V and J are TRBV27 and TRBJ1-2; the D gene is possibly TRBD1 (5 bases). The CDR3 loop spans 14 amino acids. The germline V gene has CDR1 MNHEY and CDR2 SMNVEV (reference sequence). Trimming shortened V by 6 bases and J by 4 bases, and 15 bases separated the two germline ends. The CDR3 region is CASRRDSGGYGYTF. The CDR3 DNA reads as TGTGCCAGCAGGCGCGACTCGGGGGGCTATGGCTACACCTTC.

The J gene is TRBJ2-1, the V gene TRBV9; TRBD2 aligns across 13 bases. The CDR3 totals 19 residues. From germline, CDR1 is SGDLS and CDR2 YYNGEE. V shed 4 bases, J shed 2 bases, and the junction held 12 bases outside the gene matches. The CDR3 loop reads CASSPTWTSGSPPYNEQFF. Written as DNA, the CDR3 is TGTGCCAGCAGCCCCACATGGACTAGCGGGAGTCCCCCCTACAATGAGCAGTTCTTC. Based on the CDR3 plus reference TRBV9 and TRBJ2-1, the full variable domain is DSGVTQTPKHLITATGQRVTLRCSPRSGDLSVYWYQQSLDQGLQFLIQYYNGEERAKGNILERFSAQQFPDLHSELNLSSLELGDSALYFCASSPTWTSGSPPYNEQFFGPGTRLTVL.

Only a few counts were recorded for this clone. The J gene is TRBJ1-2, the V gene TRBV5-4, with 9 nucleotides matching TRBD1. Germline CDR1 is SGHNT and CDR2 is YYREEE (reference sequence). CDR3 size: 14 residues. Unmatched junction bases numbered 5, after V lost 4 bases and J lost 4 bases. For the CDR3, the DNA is TGTGCCAGCAGCACGGACAGGGGATTCTATGGCTACACCTTC. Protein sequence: CASSTDRGFYGYTF.

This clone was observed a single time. CDR3 coding DNA: TGTGCCAGCACCGCTTCAGGCAGGGGCCAAGAGACCCAGTACTTC. It yields the protein CASTASGRGQETQYF. The rearrangement joins TRBV9 to TRBJ2-5; D perhaps matches TRBD1 (6 bases). V lost 6 bases to trimming and J lost 1 base, with 16 bases between them. The germline gives CDR1 SGDLS, CDR2 YYNGEE. The CDR3 runs 15 residues. The full variable domain, completed using reference TRBV9 and TRBJ2-5, is DSGVTQTPKHLITATGQRVTLRCSPRSGDLSVYWYQQSLDQGLQFLIQYYNGEERAKGNILERFSAQQFPDLHSELNLSSLELGDSALYFCASTASGRGQETQYFGPGTRLLVL.

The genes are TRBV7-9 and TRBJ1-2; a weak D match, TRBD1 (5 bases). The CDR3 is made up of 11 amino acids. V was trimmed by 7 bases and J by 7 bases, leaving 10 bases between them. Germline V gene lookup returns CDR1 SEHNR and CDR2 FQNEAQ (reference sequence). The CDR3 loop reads CASTYQGGYTF. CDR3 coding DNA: TGTGCCAGCACCTATCAGGGTGGCTACACCTTC.

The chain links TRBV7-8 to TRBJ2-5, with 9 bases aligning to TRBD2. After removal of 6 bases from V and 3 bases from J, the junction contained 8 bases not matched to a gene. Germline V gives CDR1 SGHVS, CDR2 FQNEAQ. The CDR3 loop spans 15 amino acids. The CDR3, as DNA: TGTGCCAGCAGAAAACAAGCGGGGGGCAAAGAGACCCAGTACTTC. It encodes CASRKQAGGKETQYF. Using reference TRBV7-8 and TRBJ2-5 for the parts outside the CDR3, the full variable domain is GAGVSQSPRYKVAKRGQDVALRCDPISGHVSLFWYQQALGQGPEFLTYFQNEAQLDKSGLPSDRFFAERPEGSVSTLKIQRTQQEDSAVYLCASRKQAGGKETQYFGPGTRLLVL.

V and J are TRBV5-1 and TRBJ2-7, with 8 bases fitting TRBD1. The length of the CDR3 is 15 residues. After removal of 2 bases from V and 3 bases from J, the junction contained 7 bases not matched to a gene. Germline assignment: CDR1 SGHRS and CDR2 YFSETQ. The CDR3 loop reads CASSFGTGDYYEQYF. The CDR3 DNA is TGCGCCAGCAGCTTTGGGACAGGAGATTACTACGAGCAGTACTTC. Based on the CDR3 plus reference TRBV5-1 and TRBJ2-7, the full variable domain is KAGVTQTPRYLIKTRGQQVTLSCSPISGHRSVSWYQQTPGQGLQFLFEYFSETQRNKGNFPGRFSGRQFSNSRSEMNVSTLELGDSALYLCASSFGTGDYYEQYFGPGTRLTVT.

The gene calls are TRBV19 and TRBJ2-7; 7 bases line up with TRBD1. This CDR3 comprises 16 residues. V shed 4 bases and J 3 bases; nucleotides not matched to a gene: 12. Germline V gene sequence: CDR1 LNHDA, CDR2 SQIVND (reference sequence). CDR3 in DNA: TGTGCCAGTAGTACCAATTACGGACAGGATCTCTACGAGCAGTACTTC. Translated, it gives CASSTNYGQDLYEQYF.

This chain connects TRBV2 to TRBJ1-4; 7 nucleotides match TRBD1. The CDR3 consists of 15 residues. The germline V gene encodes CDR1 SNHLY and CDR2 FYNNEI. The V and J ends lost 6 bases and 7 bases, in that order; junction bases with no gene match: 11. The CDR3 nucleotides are TGTGCCAGCAGGACTACCCAGGGGGTAGCTGAAAAACTGTTTTTT. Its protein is CASRTTQGVAEKLFF.

The DNA for the CDR3 is TGTGCCAGCAGTGAGGACGGACTAGACTACAATGAGCAGTTCTTC. Amino acid sequence: CASSEDGLDYNEQFF. V is TRBV6-4 and J is TRBJ2-1; the match to TRBD2 covers 7 bases. V dropped 3 bases and J dropped 3; count of bases not matched to a gene: 5. The CDR3 totals 15 residues. The germline V gene has CDR1 MRHNA and CDR2 SNTAGT.

The CDR3 DNA follows: TGTGCCAGCAGCTTAGTTATTAGCGGGTACGAGCAGTACTTC. It codes for CASSLVISGYEQYF. V usage is TRBV7-3 and J usage is TRBJ2-7, with 7 bases matching TRBD2. With 2 bases clipped from V and 4 bases from J, the junction kept 5 bases outside the gene matches. The CDR3 runs 14 residues. The germline V gene has CDR1 SGHTA and CDR2 FQGTGA.

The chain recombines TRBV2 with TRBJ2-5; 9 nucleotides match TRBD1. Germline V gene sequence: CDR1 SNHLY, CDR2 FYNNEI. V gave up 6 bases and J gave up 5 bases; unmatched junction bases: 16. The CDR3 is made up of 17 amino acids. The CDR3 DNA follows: TGTGCCAGCAGGACGGGACAGGGCAGGTTAGGCGGGGAGACCCAGTACTTC. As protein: CASRTGQGRLGGETQYF.

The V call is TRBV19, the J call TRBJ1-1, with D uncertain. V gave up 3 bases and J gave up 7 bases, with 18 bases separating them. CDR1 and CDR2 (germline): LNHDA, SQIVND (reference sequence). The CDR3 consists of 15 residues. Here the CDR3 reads CASSIPSGGYIEAFF. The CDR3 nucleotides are TGTGCCAGTAGTATTCCCAGTGGAGGTTACATTGAAGCTTTCTTT.